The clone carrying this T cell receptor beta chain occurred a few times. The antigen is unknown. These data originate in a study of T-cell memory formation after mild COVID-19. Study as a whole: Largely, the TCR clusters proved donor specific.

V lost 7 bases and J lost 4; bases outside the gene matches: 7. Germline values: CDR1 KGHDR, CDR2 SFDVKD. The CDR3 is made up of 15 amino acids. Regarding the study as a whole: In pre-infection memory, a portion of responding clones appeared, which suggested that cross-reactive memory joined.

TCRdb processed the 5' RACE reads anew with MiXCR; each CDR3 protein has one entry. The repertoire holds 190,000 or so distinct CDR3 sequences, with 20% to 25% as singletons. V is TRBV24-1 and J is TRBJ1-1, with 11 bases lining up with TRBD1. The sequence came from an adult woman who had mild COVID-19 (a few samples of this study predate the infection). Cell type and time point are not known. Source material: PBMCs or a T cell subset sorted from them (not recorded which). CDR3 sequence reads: CATRGQGAGSTEAFF. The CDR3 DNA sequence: TGTGCCACCAGAGGACAGGGGGCCGGGAGCACTGAAGCTTTCTTT.